Below are 24 T cell receptor beta chains sequenced from a single sample in a study of cytomegalovirus exposure and HLA in healthy donors. PCR used 60 Vbeta primers and 13 Jbeta primers. Assay used: immunoSEQ multiplex PCR; TCRdb lists only in-frame clones, some missing. This table holds around 150,000 clones, roughly 80% found once. The specimen was PBMCs. These receptors all come from a male donor in good health and CMV-seronegative.

This clone was found a few times. The chain links TRBV11-2 to TRBJ2-1, with a tentative D call TRBD2 (6 bases). V lost 0 bases to trimming and J lost 3 bases, with 9 bases between them. Germline CDR1 reads SGHAT; CDR2 reads FQNNGV. The CDR3 has 15 amino acids. CDR3 DNA: TGTGCCAGCAGCTTAGAGTTCGGGGGCTACAATGAGCAGTTCTTC. Its translation: CASSLEFGGYNEQFF.

V and J are TRBV5-1 and TRBJ1-1; D gene unclear. The CDR3 has 15 amino acids. Trimming took off 5 bases at V and 1 base at J, with 15 bases between the two ends. Germline loops: CDR1 SGHRS, CDR2 YFSETQ. The DNA for the CDR3 is TGCGCCAGCAGTTCCGCGATTCCCCCGAACACTGAAGCTTTCTTT. Its translation: CASSSAIPPNTEAFF.

V usage is TRBV7-9 and J usage is TRBJ1-5; 12 bases fit TRBD1. The CDR3 spans 15 residues. Per germline, CDR1 SEHNR and CDR2 FQNEAQ (reference sequence). Germline trimming cut 5 bases from V and 6 bases from J; bases unmatched to any gene: 5. CDR3 sequence reads: CASSRDRGRTQPQHF. The DNA of the CDR3 is TGTGCCAGCAGCCGGGACAGGGGGCGTACTCAGCCCCAGCATTTT.

This chain connects TRBV2 to TRBJ1-2; D remains unclear. Trimming shortened V by 3 bases and J by 8 bases, and 10 bases separated the two germline ends. The CDR3 loop spans 12 amino acids. CDR1 SNHLY and CDR2 FYNNEI come from the germline V gene. In DNA, the CDR3 is TGTGCCAGCAGTGAGTCCCACCTAGGCTACACCTTC. Amino acid sequence: CASSESHLGYTF.

The CDR3 bases are TGTGCCACCAGCACCAGACAGGTACCTAGCAATCAGCCCCAGCATTTT. Protein sequence: CATSTRQVPSNQPQHF. The rearrangement joins TRBV15 to TRBJ1-5, with a possible D match to TRBD1 (6 bases). The CDR3 consists of 16 residues. Germline CDR1 LNHNV, CDR2 YYDKDF (reference sequence). Between the trimmed V and J ends, which lost 4 bases and 0 bases, there was a span of 13 bases.

The table lists this clone with a count of one. The same CDR3 is also encoded by other DNA sequences in this sample. The CDR3 coding sequence is TGTGCCAGCAGCGCACAGGGGGAGACCCAGTACTTC. The encoded protein is CASSAQGETQYF. The V gene is TRBV9, the J gene TRBJ2-5, with TRBD1 matching 7 bases. CDR1 and CDR2 from the germline V gene are SGDLS and YYNGEE. The CDR3 runs 12 residues. J lost 5 bases, V lost 3 bases, and 1 base had no gene match. The whole variable domain, filled in from reference TRBV9 and TRBJ2-5, reads DSGVTQTPKHLITATGQRVTLRCSPRSGDLSVYWYQQSLDQGLQFLIQYYNGEERAKGNILERFSAQQFPDLHSELNLSSLELGDSALYFCASSAQGETQYFGPGTRLLVL.

This rearrangement joins TRBV7-8 to TRBJ1-5, with TRBD1 matching 8 bases. The CDR3 is made up of 14 amino acids. The germline gives CDR1 SGHVS, CDR2 FQNEAQ. V lost 8 bases and J lost 4; bases outside the gene matches: 7. The CDR3 bases are TGTGCCAGCGGCCGACAGGGGCCGAATCAGCCCCAGCATTTT. Translating it yields CASGRQGPNQPQHF.

This sequence joins TRBV7-3 and TRBJ1-1; tentatively, D is TRBD1 (5 bases). The CDR3 has 16 residues. The V gene lost 3 bases and the J gene lost 0 bases, with 14 bases spanning the gap. From germline, CDR1 is SGHTA and CDR2 FQGTGA. CDR3 protein: CASSLGGNSVNTEAFF. In DNA, the CDR3 is TGTGCCAGCAGCTTGGGGGGGAACAGCGTGAACACTGAAGCTTTCTTT. The variable domain in full, completed from reference TRBV7-3 and TRBJ1-1, reads GAGVSQTPSNKVTEKGKYVELRCDPISGHTALYWYRQSLGQGPEFLIYFQGTGAADDSGLPNDRFFAVRPEGSVSTLKIQRTERGDSAVYLCASSLGGNSVNTEAFFGQGTRLTVV.

J is TRBJ1-2 and V is TRBV7-2; D possibly corresponds to TRBD1 (6 bases). This CDR3 contains 16 residues. With 0 bases removed from V and 5 bases from J, the gap between germline ends came to 16 bases. The germline gives CDR1 SGHTA, CDR2 FQGNSA. The CDR3 nucleotides are TGTGCCAGCAGCTTAGCTGTGGGGGGGGCACAGTATGGCTACACCTTC. This encodes CASSLAVGGAQYGYTF.

The chain links TRBV28 to TRBJ1-5; D is possibly TRBD1 (6 bases). This CDR3 region has 13 residues. Germline CDR1 MDHEN, CDR2 SYDVKM. With 4 bases removed from V and 7 bases from J, the gap between germline ends came to 11 bases. The CDR3 is CASSWVQGQPQHF. CDR3 coding DNA: TGTGCCAGCAGTTGGGTACAGGGCCAGCCCCAGCATTTT. The full variable domain, its missing parts supplied by reference TRBV28 and TRBJ1-5, is DVKVTQSSRYLVKRTGEKVFLECVQDMDHENMFWYRQDPGLGLRLIYFSYDVKMKEKGDIPEGYSVSREKKERFSLILESASTNQTSMYLCASSWVQGQPQHFGDGTRLSIL.

This rearrangement joins TRBV2 to TRBJ1-6, with D possibly TRBD1 on 5 matching bases. The CDR3 spans 15 residues. The germline CDR1 and CDR2 sequences are SNHLY and FYNNEI. Trimming left V 5 bases short and J 0 bases short, with 8 bases between. The CDR3, as DNA: TGTGCCAGCAGTAGACAGAGCTCCTATAATTCACCCCTCCACTTT. Translated, it gives CASSRQSSYNSPLHF.

The CDR3 here is CASSPFLSSYNEQFF. In DNA, the CDR3 is TGTGCCAGCAGTCCCTTCCTAAGCTCCTACAATGAGCAGTTCTTC. V is TRBV27 and J is TRBJ2-1; D ambiguous. The CDR3 is made up of 15 amino acids. CDR1 is MNHEY, CDR2 SMNVEV, per germline (reference sequence). V was shortened by 5 bases and J by 0 bases, with 11 bases between the two germline ends.

V is TRBV5-6 and J is TRBJ2-3, with 7 bases lining up with TRBD2. The junction had 4 bases not matched to a gene; V was cut back by 3 bases and J by 6 bases. The germline gives CDR1 SGHDT, CDR2 YYEEEE. The CDR3 spans 13 residues. CDR3 nucleotide sequence: TGTGCCAGCAGCTGGGGGAGGGGCGATACGCAGTATTTT. As protein: CASSWGRGDTQYF.

This clone has just one count. V is TRBV30 and J is TRBJ1-2, with 12 bases matching TRBD1. V trimming: 0 bases; J trimming: 2 bases; junction bases outside the gene matches: 10. Per germline, CDR1 GTSNPN and CDR2 SVGIG (reference sequence). The CDR3 length is 18 residues. This CDR3 is CAWSVGGWGQGANYGYTF. The CDR3 nucleotides read TGTGCCTGGAGTGTGGGAGGGTGGGGACAGGGGGCAAACTATGGCTACACCTTC.

The chain carries TRBV6-5 and TRBJ2-5, with 7 bases lining up with TRBD1. Germline lookup yields CDR1 MNHEY and CDR2 SVGAGI. The trim removed 4 bases at V and 1 base at J, leaving 9 bases unmatched. There are 16 residues in the CDR3. The DNA for the CDR3 is TGTGCCAGCAGTTCCTGGACAGGAGAGGGCCAAGAGACCCAGTACTTC. Amino acids: CASSSWTGEGQETQYF.

In this sample, this clone turned up a few times. The chain employs TRBV10-3 and TRBJ2-1; D possibly corresponds to TRBD2 (5 bases). Germline lookup yields CDR1 ENHRY and CDR2 SYGVKD. This CDR3 region has 15 residues. V shed 6 bases and J shed 0 bases, with 12 bases lying between them. The CDR3 loop reads CAIRGRGSSYNEQFF. Written as DNA, the CDR3 is TGTGCCATCAGGGGCCGGGGAAGCTCCTACAATGAGCAGTTCTTC.

The chain employs TRBV28 and TRBJ2-7; D gene uncertain. The CDR3 totals 11 residues. V was clipped by 10 bases and J by 2 bases, with 9 bases between them. Germline V gives CDR1 MDHEN, CDR2 SYDVKM. CDR3 residues: CATARPYEQYF. CDR3 sequence (DNA): TGTGCCACCGCGCGGCCCTACGAGCAGTACTTC.

The rearrangement links TRBV6-6 to TRBJ1-2; 9 bases align to TRBD1. CDR1 is MNHNY, CDR2 SVGAGI, per germline (reference sequence). This CDR3 comprises 11 residues. The CDR3 here is CEAGQGNGYTF. CDR3 sequence (DNA): TGTGAAGCGGGACAGGGAAACGGCTACACCTTC.

The chain carries TRBV2 and TRBJ1-5; D ambiguous. The V gene's germline CDR1 is SNHLY and CDR2 FYNNEI. The length of the CDR3 is 13 residues. The V gene lost 1 base and the J gene lost 7 bases, with 8 bases spanning the gap. CDR3 sequence reads: CASSEGLAQPQHF. The CDR3 DNA follows: TGTGCCAGCAGTGAAGGGCTCGCCCAGCCCCAGCATTTT.

V and J are TRBV27 and TRBJ2-1, with 8 bases fitting TRBD2. The CDR3 runs 15 residues. V shed 8 bases and J 3 bases; nucleotides not matched to a gene: 9. CDR1 MNHEY and CDR2 SMNVEV come from the germline V gene (reference sequence). CDR3 sequence reads: CASERERGSYNEQFF. DNA of the CDR3: TGTGCCAGCGAACGAGAGCGGGGGAGCTACAATGAGCAGTTCTTC.

The chain links TRBV6-5 to TRBJ1-6; the match to TRBD1 covers 7 bases. After removal of 6 bases from V and 10 bases from J, the junction contained 6 bases not matched to a gene. This CDR3 has 13 amino acids. CDR1 and CDR2 from the germline V gene are MNHEY and SVGAGI. As DNA, the CDR3 is TGTGCCAGCAGGCATACAGGGGACTCACCCCTCCACTTT. Its protein product is CASRHTGDSPLHF.

This clone was detected a few times. The chain carries TRBV4-2 and TRBJ2-3, with 12 positions matching TRBD2. The V segment lost 1 base and the J segment 2 bases; nucleotides outside the gene matches: 1. Germline V gene lookup returns CDR1 LGHNA and CDR2 YNFKEQ. The CDR3 extends over 16 amino acids. The CDR3 loop reads CASSQGTSGVTDTQYF. The CDR3 region has the DNA TGTGCCAGCAGCCAAGGGACTAGCGGGGTCACAGATACGCAGTATTTT.

This clone is a singleton in its sample. The rearrangement uses TRBV9 and TRBJ1-4; TRBD1 matches at 7 bases. Germline trimming cut 0 bases from V and 3 bases from J; bases unmatched to any gene: 5. The CDR3 spans 16 residues. Germline CDR1 reads SGDLS; CDR2 reads YYNGEE. This CDR3 reads CASSVGQGNPNEKLFF. In DNA, the CDR3 is TGTGCCAGCAGCGTAGGACAGGGTAATCCTAATGAAAAACTGTTTTTT.

The gene calls are TRBV5-6 and TRBJ2-2, with 8 bases fitting TRBD1. V shed 4 bases, J shed 1 base, and the junction held 6 bases outside the gene matches. The CDR3 is 16 residues long. Germline assignment: CDR1 SGHDT and CDR2 YYEEEE. CDR3 DNA sequence: TGTGCCAGCAGCCCCAGACAGGGGCGGAACACCGGGGAGCTGTTTTTT. This codes for CASSPRQGRNTGELFF.